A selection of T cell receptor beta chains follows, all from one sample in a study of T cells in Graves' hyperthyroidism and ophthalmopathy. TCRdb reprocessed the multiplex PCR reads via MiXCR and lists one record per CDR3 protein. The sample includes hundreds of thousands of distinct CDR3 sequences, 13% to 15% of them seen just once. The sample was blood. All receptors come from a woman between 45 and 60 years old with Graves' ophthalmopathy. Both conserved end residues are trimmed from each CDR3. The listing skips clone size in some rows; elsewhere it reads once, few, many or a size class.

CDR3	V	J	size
STGTSGTDTQY	TRBV20-1	TRBJ2-3	many
ASSDGLAGGPSSYNEQF	TRBV5-1	TRBJ2-1	few
ASSPSGPNNEQF	TRBV6-4	TRBJ2-1	-
ASSLGRATGELF	TRBV11-3	TRBJ2-2	many
ASSESGLTLEELF	TRBV10-2	TRBJ2-2	-
ATSDPIRTGETQY	TRBV24-1	TRBJ2-5	many
SARPSGEFADTQY	TRBV20-1	TRBJ2-3	many
ATGDLAGAQETQY	TRBV24-1	TRBJ2-5	-
ASSPVGLTNNEQF	TRBV7-9	TRBJ2-1	-
ASSPLGPPQTDTQY	TRBV18	TRBJ2-3	many
ASSLYAWAAGKTEAF	TRBV27	TRBJ1-1	few
ASSSTDQSQH	TRBV6-1	TRBJ1-5	-
ASSSGRDYNEQF	TRBV27	TRBJ2-1	many
AWSVQGQGSYQPQH	TRBV30	TRBJ1-5	many
ASCPLADSTYEQY	TRBV27	TRBJ2-7	few
ASSPEKKSDRAETQY	TRBV28	TRBJ2-5	few
AWRTDPTYEQY	TRBV30	TRBJ2-7	many
ASRSADRSHEQF	TRBV27	TRBJ2-1	many
ASSLAGFMNTEAF	TRBV12-3/TRBV12-4	TRBJ1-1	many
ASSLVGAGGRQF	TRBV12-3/TRBV12-4	TRBJ2-1	many
ASSRLGHTEAF	TRBV3-1	TRBJ1-1	many
ASSQDLGGRREQF	TRBV14	TRBJ2-1	many
ASSRGQGYNEQF	TRBV11-2	TRBJ2-1	many
ASSLQETGELF	TRBV18	TRBJ2-2	many